These T cell receptor beta chains were read from a single sample in a study of cytomegalovirus exposure and HLA in healthy donors. The protocol was immunoSEQ multiplex PCR, while the TCRdb copy is restricted to in-frame clones and leaves out a portion. Found here are about 97,000 clones, roughly 70% of them singletons; the top ten hold about 10%. The specimen sequenced was PBMCs. The receptors were gathered from a man aged 45-65 years in good health and CMV-seronegative. Each CDR3 is given with its conserved first and last residue. Fields, in order: D gene, clone size, V gene, J gene, CDR3 DNA, CDR3 protein. A D gene is named only where the DNA matches it firmly. Size tells how often a clone was seen (once, few, many) or the class of an expanded clone, and some rows leave it out.

d_gene: TRBD2
abundance: NA
v_gene: TRBV2
j_gene: TRBJ2-5
CDR3nt: TGTGCCAGCAGGACTAGCGGGGGGGATCACGAGGCCCAGTACTTC
CDR3aa: CASRTSGGDHEAQYF

d_gene: NA
abundance: few
v_gene: TRBV27
j_gene: TRBJ1-6
CDR3nt: TGTGCCAGCAAAGGAATTGGGAGTAATTCACCCCTCCACTTT
CDR3aa: CASKGIGSNSPLHF

d_gene: TRBD2
abundance: few
v_gene: TRBV29-1
j_gene: TRBJ2-5
CDR3nt: TGCAGCGTTGAAGTTGCGGTACTAGCGAAGGGTGAGACCCAGTACTTC
CDR3aa: CSVEVAVLAKGETQYF

d_gene: NA
abundance: NA
v_gene: TRBV7-9
j_gene: TRBJ1-1
CDR3nt: TGTGCCAGCAGCTTTGGGCTTCGTAGTGAAGCTTTCTTT
CDR3aa: CASSFGLRSEAFF

d_gene: TRBD1
abundance: NA
v_gene: TRBV10-3
j_gene: TRBJ1-2
CDR3nt: TGTGCCATCGGGGACAGGACAGTGGGCTATGGCTACACCTTC
CDR3aa: CAIGDRTVGYGYTF

d_gene: NA
abundance: NA
v_gene: TRBV19
j_gene: TRBJ1-5
CDR3nt: TGTGCCAGTACTCCCGGAGGAGGGCAGCCCCAGCATTTT
CDR3aa: CASTPGGGQPQHF

d_gene: NA
abundance: NA
v_gene: TRBV5-6
j_gene: TRBJ2-5
CDR3nt: TGTGCCAGCAGCAGAGACAGGTTCCAAGAGACCCAGTACTTC
CDR3aa: CASSRDRFQETQYF

d_gene: NA
abundance: NA
v_gene: TRBV29-1
j_gene: TRBJ1-1
CDR3nt: TGCAGCGTTGGCCAGGCGAACACTGAAGCTTTCTTT
CDR3aa: CSVGQANTEAFF

d_gene: TRBD2
abundance: NA
v_gene: TRBV7-2
j_gene: TRBJ2-2
CDR3nt: TGTGCCAGCAGCTCTAGAGGCGGGGGGAACACCGGGGAGCTGTTTTTT
CDR3aa: CASSSRGGGNTGELFF

d_gene: NA
abundance: NA
v_gene: TRBV7-2
j_gene: TRBJ1-5
CDR3nt: TGTGCCAGCAGCTTAGGCGCGGGGGGCTATAGCAATCAGCCCCAGCATTTT
CDR3aa: CASSLGAGGYSNQPQHF

d_gene: NA
abundance: NA
v_gene: TRBV2
j_gene: TRBJ2-6
CDR3nt: TGTGCCAGCAGAAAGGGGTCTGGGGCCAACGTCCTGACTTTC
CDR3aa: CASRKGSGANVLTF

d_gene: NA
abundance: few
v_gene: TRBV9
j_gene: TRBJ1-4
CDR3nt: TGTGCCAGCAGCGAGGGGGGGAGGTTTAATGAAAAACTGTTTTTT
CDR3aa: CASSEGGRFNEKLFF

d_gene: NA
abundance: NA
v_gene: TRBV5-1
j_gene: TRBJ2-7
CDR3nt: TGCGCCAGCAGCAAAAGTCCCCTCGGGAAATTTAACTACGAGCAGTACTTC
CDR3aa: CASSKSPLGKFNYEQYF

d_gene: NA
abundance: NA
v_gene: TRBV6-1
j_gene: TRBJ2-3
CDR3nt: TGTGCCAGCAGTCTCCAGGGGAAAGGCACAGATACGCAGTATTTT
CDR3aa: CASSLQGKGTDTQYF

d_gene: NA
abundance: few
v_gene: TRBV7-2
j_gene: TRBJ2-7
CDR3nt: TGTGCCAGCAGCTTAGCGCCCCCAGTCGAGCAGTACTTC
CDR3aa: CASSLAPPVEQYF

d_gene: NA
abundance: NA
v_gene: TRBV7-7
j_gene: TRBJ2-3
CDR3nt: TGTGCCAGCAGCCCGGGAGTCCATTCAGATACGCAGTATTTT
CDR3aa: CASSPGVHSDTQYF

d_gene: NA
abundance: NA
v_gene: TRBV4-2
j_gene: TRBJ2-2
CDR3nt: TGTGCCAGCAAAGGGGGAATCGGGGAGCTGTTTTTT
CDR3aa: CASKGGIGELFF

d_gene: NA
abundance: NA
v_gene: TRBV2
j_gene: TRBJ1-4
CDR3nt: TGTGCCAGCAGCAACAGCAGGGCAACTAATGAAAAACTGTTTTTT
CDR3aa: CASSNSRATNEKLFF

d_gene: TRBD1
abundance: NA
v_gene: TRBV5-1
j_gene: TRBJ1-1
CDR3nt: TGCGCCAGCAGGCCGGGACAGCACTTCGGGAACACTGAAGCTTTCTTT
CDR3aa: CASRPGQHFGNTEAFF

d_gene: NA
abundance: NA
v_gene: TRBV5-5
j_gene: TRBJ1-2
CDR3nt: TGTGCCAGCAGCTTGGGGGACACGTTCGGGGGCTACACCTTC
CDR3aa: CASSLGDTFGGYTF

d_gene: TRBD1
abundance: NA
v_gene: TRBV13
j_gene: TRBJ1-2
CDR3nt: TGTGCCAGCAGCTACAGCACGGGACAGGGGGATGGCTACACCTTC
CDR3aa: CASSYSTGQGDGYTF

d_gene: TRBD1
abundance: NA
v_gene: TRBV28
j_gene: TRBJ1-1
CDR3nt: TGTGCCAGCACCTTAGTCAGGGGGGAAGCTTTCTTT
CDR3aa: CASTLVRGEAFF

d_gene: TRBD1
abundance: NA
v_gene: TRBV19
j_gene: TRBJ1-5
CDR3nt: TGTGCCAGTAGTAATCGACAGGGCCCTGGCAATCAGCCCCAGCATTTT
CDR3aa: CASSNRQGPGNQPQHF

d_gene: TRBD2
abundance: few
v_gene: TRBV29-1
j_gene: TRBJ2-7
CDR3nt: TGCAGCGTTGGGGGACTAGCGGGAGACTACGAGCAGTACTTC
CDR3aa: CSVGGLAGDYEQYF

d_gene: TRBD2
abundance: NA
v_gene: TRBV9
j_gene: TRBJ2-1
CDR3nt: TGTGCCAGCAGCGTACAAGCGGGGGGCCGTGAGCAGTTCTTC
CDR3aa: CASSVQAGGREQFF

d_gene: TRBD2
abundance: NA
v_gene: TRBV29-1
j_gene: TRBJ2-3
CDR3nt: TGCAGCACCACGAGTCTAGGACTAGCGGGAGATACGCAGTATTTT
CDR3aa: CSTTSLGLAGDTQYF

d_gene: TRBD1
abundance: NA
v_gene: TRBV7-3
j_gene: TRBJ1-2
CDR3nt: TGTGCCAGCAGCCTCACCGGACAGGAGCCCTATGGCTACACCTTC
CDR3aa: CASSLTGQEPYGYTF

d_gene: NA
abundance: once
v_gene: TRBV4-3
j_gene: TRBJ2-5
CDR3nt: TGCGCCAGCAGCCAAGGGCGGGGGACCCAGTACTTC
CDR3aa: CASSQGRGTQYF

d_gene: TRBD1
abundance: NA
v_gene: TRBV2
j_gene: TRBJ1-5
CDR3nt: TGTGCCAGCACTCTGACAGGGACCAATCAGCCCCAGCATTTT
CDR3aa: CASTLTGTNQPQHF

d_gene: NA
abundance: NA
v_gene: TRBV28
j_gene: TRBJ1-6
CDR3nt: TGTGCCAGCAAAGGGGGAAATTCACCCCTCCACTTT
CDR3aa: CASKGGNSPLHF

d_gene: TRBD2
abundance: NA
v_gene: TRBV10-3
j_gene: TRBJ2-3
CDR3nt: TGTGCCATCAGTCCTAGCGGGAGGTACACAGATACGCAGTATTTT
CDR3aa: CAISPSGRYTDTQYF

d_gene: TRBD2
abundance: NA
v_gene: TRBV19
j_gene: TRBJ2-5
CDR3nt: TGTGCCAGTAGTCTAGCGGGAGGGCCGAGGGAGACCCAGTACTTC
CDR3aa: CASSLAGGPRETQYF

d_gene: NA
abundance: few
v_gene: TRBV2
j_gene: TRBJ1-3
CDR3nt: TGTGCCAGCAGTGGCAGTTCTGGAAACACCATATATTTT
CDR3aa: CASSGSSGNTIYF

d_gene: TRBD1
abundance: NA
v_gene: TRBV11-2
j_gene: TRBJ2-7
CDR3nt: TGTGCCAGCAGCTTACGGGACAGGGGGCTGGAAGAGCAGTACTTC
CDR3aa: CASSLRDRGLEEQYF

d_gene: TRBD1
abundance: few
v_gene: TRBV6-1
j_gene: TRBJ1-4
CDR3nt: TGTGCCAGCTGCCGGGACAGGGACGAAAAACTGTTTTTT
CDR3aa: CASCRDRDEKLFF

d_gene: TRBD1
abundance: NA
v_gene: TRBV5-4
j_gene: TRBJ1-2
CDR3nt: TGTGCCAGCGGAAGGGGAGGACAGGGGGGAATTGGCTACACCTTC
CDR3aa: CASGRGGQGGIGYTF

d_gene: NA
abundance: NA
v_gene: TRBV14
j_gene: TRBJ2-2
CDR3nt: TGTGCCAGCAGCCCAGGTCCCGGGGAGCTGTTTTTT
CDR3aa: CASSPGPGELFF

d_gene: NA
abundance: NA
v_gene: TRBV5-4
j_gene: TRBJ1-5
CDR3nt: TGTGCCAGCAGCTTAATGGGGAGGGGTCAGCCCCAGCATTTT
CDR3aa: CASSLMGRGQPQHF

d_gene: TRBD1
abundance: NA
v_gene: TRBV6-1
j_gene: TRBJ1-2
CDR3nt: TGTGCCAGCAGTGCCCCACGGGACAGGGCTCGGGGCTACACCTTC
CDR3aa: CASSAPRDRARGYTF

d_gene: TRBD2
abundance: few
v_gene: TRBV7-3
j_gene: TRBJ2-3
CDR3nt: TGTGCCAGCAGCTGGGGGACTAGCGGGAGCACAGATACGCAGTATTTT
CDR3aa: CASSWGTSGSTDTQYF

d_gene: NA
abundance: NA
v_gene: TRBV2
j_gene: TRBJ1-2
CDR3nt: TGTGCCAGCAGTGAAGCGGTAACGGCGGTTGCGGGCTACACCTTC
CDR3aa: CASSEAVTAVAGYTF

d_gene: NA
abundance: NA
v_gene: TRBV5-6
j_gene: TRBJ1-2
CDR3nt: TGTGCCAGCAGCTACCTCGGGGGGTCGGCCTTC
CDR3aa: CASSYLGGSAF

d_gene: TRBD2
abundance: NA
v_gene: TRBV27
j_gene: TRBJ2-2
CDR3nt: TGTGCCAGCCACCCGGGGGGGAACACCGGGGAGCTGTTTTTT
CDR3aa: CASHPGGNTGELFF

d_gene: NA
abundance: NA
v_gene: TRBV5-1
j_gene: TRBJ2-7
CDR3nt: TGCGCCAGCAGCCCTGGACAGCGTTACGAGCAGTACTTC
CDR3aa: CASSPGQRYEQYF

d_gene: NA
abundance: NA
v_gene: TRBV6-6
j_gene: TRBJ2-3
CDR3nt: TGTGCCACCCAAGGGGCAGTTAGCACAGATACGCAGTATTTT
CDR3aa: CATQGAVSTDTQYF

d_gene: NA
abundance: once
v_gene: TRBV9
j_gene: TRBJ1-1
CDR3nt: TGTGCCAGCAGCGTACTACAGGGATCCACTGAAGCTTTCTTT
CDR3aa: CASSVLQGSTEAFF

d_gene: TRBD1
abundance: few
v_gene: TRBV5-1
j_gene: TRBJ2-7
CDR3nt: TGCGCCAGCAGCCTCCCTCGTGGGACAGGGGTCGACGAGCAGTACTTC
CDR3aa: CASSLPRGTGVDEQYF

d_gene: NA
abundance: NA
v_gene: TRBV4-1
j_gene: TRBJ1-1
CDR3nt: TGCGCCAGCAGCCACATGGGACAGAACACTGAAGCTTTCTTT
CDR3aa: CASSHMGQNTEAFF

d_gene: NA
abundance: NA
v_gene: TRBV7-3
j_gene: TRBJ1-1
CDR3nt: TGTGCCAGCAGCTTCTCCATCCGGGAAGAAGCTTTCTTT
CDR3aa: CASSFSIREEAFF

d_gene: NA
abundance: NA
v_gene: TRBV9
j_gene: TRBJ2-1
CDR3nt: TGTGCCAGCAGCGTAGCCAGCAGGGACAATGAGCAGTTCTTC
CDR3aa: CASSVASRDNEQFF